The 20 T cell receptor beta chains below all came from one sample that was sequenced in a study of response to subunit inactivated influenza vaccine. TCRdb itself ran the RT-PCR reads through MiXCR, one entry per CDR3 protein. The sample holds roughly 780,000 distinct CDR3 sequences, under 20% seen once. The starting material was PBMCs from blood, obtained 4 to 6 days after vaccination. These receptors originate from a man over 45 who received an inactivated influenza vaccine.

This chain links TRBV6-2 or TRBV6-3 with TRBJ2-7; 9 bases align to TRBD2. Per germline, CDR1 MNHEY and CDR2 SVGEGT. The CDR3 is 16 residues long. Trimming took 3 bases from V and 2 from J; bases not matched to a gene: 8. CDR3 protein: CASSYKWREGPYEQYF. CDR3 coding DNA: TGTGCCAGCAGTTATAAATGGCGGGAGGGCCCCTACGAGCAGTACTTC.

This clonotype was recorded a few times. The chain is built from TRBV20-1 and TRBJ1-3; no reliable D call. The CDR3 spans 16 residues. CDR1 and CDR2 (germline): DFQATT, SNEGSKA (reference sequence). V gave up 3 bases and J gave up 0 bases, with 15 bases separating them. For the CDR3, the DNA is TGCAGTGCTAGTAATAGTTACAGCAACTCTGGAAACACCATATATTTT. This encodes CSASNSYSNSGNTIYF.

This clonotype was observed many times. This sequence joins TRBV5-1 and TRBJ1-1; D is perhaps TRBD1 (5 bases). Germline values: CDR1 SGHRS, CDR2 YFSETQ. V was shortened by 7 bases and J by 5 bases, with 18 bases between the two germline ends. CDR3 length equals 14 residues. The chain's CDR3 is CASRRGGVGTEAFF. CDR3 DNA: TGCGCCAGCCGCCGGGGCGGGGTGGGGACTGAAGCTTTCTTT.

V usage is TRBV11-3 and J usage is TRBJ2-1; D gene ambiguous. Germline-derived CDR1 and CDR2 are SGHNT and YENEEA. The CDR3 is 14 amino acids. V was cut by 5 bases and J by 6 bases, with 14 bases left in between. CDR3 sequence: CASSPTGFGNEQFF. The CDR3 nucleotides are TGTGCCAGCAGCCCCACGGGCTTTGGCAATGAGCAGTTCTTC.

V usage is TRBV9 and J usage is TRBJ2-4, with 7 bases identical to TRBD2. Germline assignment: CDR1 SGDLS and CDR2 YYNGEE. J gave up 8 bases and V 0 bases, and 5 bases lay outside the gene matches. The CDR3 is 14 residues long. The CDR3 sequence: CASSVALTSHIQYF. Written as DNA, the CDR3 is TGTGCCAGCAGCGTAGCTCTGACTAGCCACATTCAGTACTTC.

The chain couples TRBV6-2 or TRBV6-3 to TRBJ1-5; 10 bases align to TRBD1. Germline V gene sequence: CDR1 MNHEY, CDR2 SVGEGT. The length of the CDR3 is 18 residues. V was clipped by 0 bases and J by 3 bases; unmatched bases: 8. The CDR3 region is CASSYSSRTGGVNQPQHF. The CDR3 DNA reads as TGTGCCAGCAGTTACTCTTCTCGGACAGGGGGGGTCAATCAGCCCCAGCATTTT.

This clonotype was counted a single time. V usage is TRBV10-3 and J usage is TRBJ2-5; tentative D call: TRBD1 (5 bases). The length of the CDR3 is 13 residues. In germline, CDR1 is ENHRY, CDR2 SYGVKD. Trimming left V 3 bases short and J 5 bases short, with 10 bases between. This CDR3 reads CAISDSPGETQYF. The CDR3 nucleotides read TGTGCCATCAGTGATTCCCCAGGGGAGACCCAGTACTTC.

This clonotype was counted at least ten times. The rearrangement uses TRBV7-2 and TRBJ2-7, with D maybe TRBD1 (5 bases). This CDR3 is built from 13 residues. The V gene's germline CDR1 is SGHTA and CDR2 FQGNSA. Trimming stripped 2 bases from V and 6 bases from J, with 11 bases between. The CDR3 nucleotides read TGTGCCAGCAGCTTACAGGGTTTCCGCGAGCAGTACTTC. Translated, it gives CASSLQGFREQYF.

In this sample, this clonotype turned up a few times. The chain is built from TRBV12-3 or TRBV12-4 and TRBJ1-5; 7 nucleotides line up with TRBD1. This CDR3 contains 14 residues. The junction had 4 bases not matched to a gene; V was cut back by 6 bases and J by 2 bases. CDR3: CASSDDRGNQPQHF. For the CDR3, the DNA is TGTGCCAGCAGCGACGACAGGGGCAATCAGCCCCAGCATTTT.

This clonotype has a handful of counts. The chain uses TRBV2 and TRBJ2-5, with TRBD2 matching 13 bases. The germline V gene has CDR1 SNHLY and CDR2 FYNNEI. The CDR3 runs to 14 residues. Unmatched junction bases numbered 3, after V lost 6 bases and J lost 5 bases. The DNA of the CDR3 is TGTGCCAGCAGGGGGACTAGCGGGGAGGAGACCCAGTACTTC. Encoded protein: CASRGTSGEETQYF.

The CDR3 sequence is CASRAKASYEQYF. The CDR3 DNA reads as TGTGCCAGCCGGGCCAAGGCGTCCTACGAGCAGTACTTC. The chain links TRBV25-1 to TRBJ2-7; D remains unclear. V lost 8 bases, J lost 1 base, and 12 bases lay in between. The germline CDR1 and CDR2 sequences are MGHDK and SYGVNS. This CDR3 spans 13 amino acids.

In this sample, this clonotype turned up a few times. The chain links TRBV24-1 to TRBJ2-3; 11 nucleotides line up with TRBD2. Germline V CDR1 and CDR2: KGHDR, SFDVKD. V lost 1 base, J lost 5 bases, and 7 bases stayed unmatched. The CDR3 totals 17 residues. This chain's CDR3 is CATSDFDGTSGGDTQYF. The DNA of the CDR3 is TGTGCCACCAGTGATTTCGACGGGACTAGCGGCGGAGATACGCAGTATTTT.

This clonotype came up a few times. The rearrangement links TRBV28 to TRBJ2-3, with 8 bases that match TRBD2. Germline values: CDR1 MDHEN, CDR2 SYDVKM. V gave up 8 bases and J gave up 7 bases; unmatched junction bases: 8. CDR3 size: 13 residues. Written as DNA, the CDR3 is TGTGCCAGCGACGGGGGGGCTTCCAATACGCAGTATTTT. Translation gives CASDGGASNTQYF.

V gene TRBV25-1 combines with J gene TRBJ2-1, with D possibly being TRBD2 (6 bases). V lost 2 bases to trimming and J lost 0 bases, with 11 bases between them. Germline-derived CDR1 and CDR2 are MGHDK and SYGVNS. This CDR3 has 16 amino acids. CDR3 bases: TGTGCCAGCAGTGAACCCAATAGCGGCTCCTACAATGAGCAGTTCTTC. Residues: CASSEPNSGSYNEQFF.

In this sample, this clonotype turned up a few times. The rearrangement joins TRBV20-1 to TRBJ2-1; TRBD2 agrees at 10 bases. The CDR3 is 11 residues long. Per germline, CDR1 DFQATT and CDR2 SNEGSKA (reference sequence). CDR3 sequence reads: CSSGRIDEQFF. The CDR3 DNA follows: TGCTCTAGCGGGAGAATCGATGAGCAGTTCTTC.

V is TRBV20-1 and J is TRBJ2-7; 9 bases map to TRBD1. CDR1 is DFQATT, CDR2 SNEGSKA, per germline (reference sequence). V lost 0 bases to trimming and J lost 3 bases; unmatched junction nucleotides: 6. The CDR3 is made up of 15 amino acids. CDR3 loop: CSARDGQGSGYEQYF. CDR3 sequence (DNA): TGCAGTGCTAGAGACGGACAGGGGTCCGGCTACGAGCAGTACTTC.

The rearrangement uses TRBV14 and TRBJ2-7, with D possibly TRBD2 on 11 matching bases. Germline V gene data show CDR1 as SGHDN and CDR2 as FVKESK. With 9 bases removed from V and 0 bases from J, the gap between germline ends came to 42 bases. This CDR3 region has 23 residues. The CDR3 DNA is TGTGCCAGGGCCGGGACAGGGGAGAATCCGGGACTAGCGGAGATTGCGGGCTCCTACGAGCAGTACTTC. Its translation is CARAGTGENPGLAEIAGSYEQYF.

This clonotype was seen only a few times. The rearrangement joins TRBV7-9 to TRBJ2-1; the match to TRBD2 covers 7 bases. V shed 0 bases, J shed 0 bases, and the junction held 5 bases outside the gene matches. Germline loops: CDR1 SEHNR, CDR2 FQNEAQ (reference sequence). CDR3 size: 17 residues. The CDR3: CASSLAGGGPSYNEQFF. CDR3 in DNA: TGTGCCAGCAGCTTAGCCGGGGGAGGGCCCTCCTACAATGAGCAGTTCTTC.

The V gene is TRBV5-5, the J gene TRBJ2-1; D tentatively reads TRBD1 or TRBD2 (5 bases each). The V end lost 1 base, the J end lost 2 bases, and 13 bases lay between the germline ends. From germline, CDR1 is SGHKS and CDR2 YYEKEE (reference sequence). This CDR3 is built from 16 residues. CDR3 region: CASSLIGTVAYNEQFF. The CDR3 nucleotides read TGTGCCAGCAGCTTGATTGGGACGGTAGCCTACAATGAGCAGTTCTTC.

This clonotype was detected a few times. This chain connects TRBV4-3 to TRBJ2-3, with 7 bases that match TRBD2. Germline V gene lookup returns CDR1 LGHNA and CDR2 YSLEER. V lost 2 bases, J lost 2 bases, and 4 bases stayed unmatched. This CDR3 is 15 amino acids long. CDR3 loop: CASSQLRGDTDTQYF. CDR3 bases: TGCGCCAGCAGCCAACTCCGGGGGGACACAGATACGCAGTATTTT.